This record looks at one T cell receptor beta chain sequence and its context. No antigen is known for it. Several immunoSEQ plates held equal portions of the genomic DNA taken from each subset. Sequenced by immunoSEQ multiplex PCR; TCRdb stores in-frame clones only, minus some. The table lists about 2 million clones, about 95% of them singletons. Cells designated naive CD8 were CD45RO-negative and were positively selected for CCR7, with terminally differentiated effector memory CD45RA+ cells excluded. Healthy adults negative for HIV, lacking recent acute infections or vaccinations, served as donors. The CDR3 is made up of 17 amino acids. V shed 1 base and J shed 2 bases, with 15 bases lying between them. The data were taken from a study of shared clonotypes between healthy human individuals. Overall study results and limits: Among non-shared clonotypes, generation probabilities were lower than among those shared by all four donors. Clonotype sharing across a handful of donors was observed for about 5.2% of naive CD4 clonotypes.

The chain employs TRBV5-3 and TRBJ2-2; tentatively, D is TRBD2 (6 bases). TRBV5-3 is placed among ORFs of uncertain function. Sequenced input: naive CD8+ T cells sorted from blood. This sequence originates from a man in his late teens or twenties in good health. CDR3 nucleotides: TGTGCCAGAAGCTTGAGGGGTCCGGGACTTAACACCGGGGAGCTGTTTTTT. This codes for CARSLRGPGLNTGELFF.